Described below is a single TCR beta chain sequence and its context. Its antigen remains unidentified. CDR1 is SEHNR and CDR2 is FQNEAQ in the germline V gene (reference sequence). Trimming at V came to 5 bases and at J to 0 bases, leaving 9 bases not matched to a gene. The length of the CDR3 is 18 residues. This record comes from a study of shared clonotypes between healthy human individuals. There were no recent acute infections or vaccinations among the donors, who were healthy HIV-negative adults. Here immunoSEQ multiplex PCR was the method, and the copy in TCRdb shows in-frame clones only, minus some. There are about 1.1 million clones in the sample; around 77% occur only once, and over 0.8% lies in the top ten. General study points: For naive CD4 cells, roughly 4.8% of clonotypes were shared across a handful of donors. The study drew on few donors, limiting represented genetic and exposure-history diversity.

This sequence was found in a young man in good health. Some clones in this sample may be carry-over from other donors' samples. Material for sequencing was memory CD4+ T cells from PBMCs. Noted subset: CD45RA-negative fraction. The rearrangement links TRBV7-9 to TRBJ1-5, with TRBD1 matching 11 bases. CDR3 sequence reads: CASSQSGTGGYSNQPQHF. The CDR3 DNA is TGTGCCAGCAGCCAATCCGGGACAGGGGGATATAGCAATCAGCCCCAGCATTTT.